This record looks at one TCR beta chain sequence and its context. The target antigen is unknown. PCR was performed using 60 Vbeta and 13 Jbeta primers. Sequencing was performed with immunoSEQ multiplex PCR; in TCRdb, only in-frame clones are kept and a portion is missing. The repertoire holds approximately 110,000 clones, with roughly 70% as singletons. The sample comes from a study of cytomegalovirus exposure and HLA in healthy donors. After removal of 4 bases from V and 3 bases from J, the junction contained 5 bases not matched to a gene. CDR3 length equals 14 residues. Per the germline V gene, CDR1 is MDHEN and CDR2 is SYDVKM. Broader study findings: A likely sequencing artifact accounted for one observed cluster of highly shared sequence variants.

The material sequenced was PBMCs. The origin of this receptor is a woman in her thirties or forties in good health and CMV-seronegative. This chain connects TRBV28 to TRBJ1-2; 7 nucleotides match TRBD1. The CDR3 DNA is TGTGCCAGCAGTTCAGGACAGGCAGACTATGGCTACACCTTC. It is translated as CASSSGQADYGYTF.